This TCR beta chain was recorded in a study of identical twins. Broader study findings: There was an excess of low generation probability in the out-of-frame alpha sequences that twins shared.

The CDR3 consists of 15 residues. Germline V CDR1 and CDR2: SEHNR, FQNEAQ (reference sequence). V lost 2 bases, J lost 6 bases, and 5 bases stayed unmatched. With regard to this clonotype: What it binds is unknown.

Template switching added a universal primer binding site, and final cDNA carried unique molecular identifiers. TCRdb re-analysed the 5' RACE reads in MiXCR, keeping a single row per CDR3 protein. The table includes approximately 210,000 distinct CDR3 sequences, approximately 16% detected once. These sequences were also reported in another study, on T cells expressing NK-cell markers.

Sequencing used CD8+ T cells sorted from blood. This clonotype was obtained from a woman between 18 and 29 years old in good health. V gene TRBV7-9 combines with J gene TRBJ2-1, with 9 nucleotides matching TRBD2. The chain's CDR3 is CASSLQGLASNEQFF. CDR3 DNA: TGTGCCAGCAGCTTACAGGGACTAGCCTCCAATGAGCAGTTCTTC. Based on the CDR3 plus reference TRBV7-9 and TRBJ2-1, the full variable domain is DTGVSQNPRHKITKRGQNVTFRCDPISEHNRLYWYRQTLGQGPEFLTYFQNEAQLEKSRLLSDRFSAERPKGSFSTLEIQRTEQGDSAMYLCASSLQGLASNEQFFGPGTRLTVL.